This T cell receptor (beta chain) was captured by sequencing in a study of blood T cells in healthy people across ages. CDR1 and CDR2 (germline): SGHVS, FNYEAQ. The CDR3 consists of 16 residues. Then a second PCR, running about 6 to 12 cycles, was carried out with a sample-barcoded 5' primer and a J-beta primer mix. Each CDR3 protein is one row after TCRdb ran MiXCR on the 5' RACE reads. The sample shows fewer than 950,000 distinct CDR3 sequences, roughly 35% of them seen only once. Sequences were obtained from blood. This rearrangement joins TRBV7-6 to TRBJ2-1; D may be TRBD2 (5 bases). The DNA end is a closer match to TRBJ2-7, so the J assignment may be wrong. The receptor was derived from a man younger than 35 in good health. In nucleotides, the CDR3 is TGTGCCAGCAGCTTAGATGGAGAGGAGCGGAACAATGAGCAGTACTTC. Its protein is CASSLDGEERNNEQYF.